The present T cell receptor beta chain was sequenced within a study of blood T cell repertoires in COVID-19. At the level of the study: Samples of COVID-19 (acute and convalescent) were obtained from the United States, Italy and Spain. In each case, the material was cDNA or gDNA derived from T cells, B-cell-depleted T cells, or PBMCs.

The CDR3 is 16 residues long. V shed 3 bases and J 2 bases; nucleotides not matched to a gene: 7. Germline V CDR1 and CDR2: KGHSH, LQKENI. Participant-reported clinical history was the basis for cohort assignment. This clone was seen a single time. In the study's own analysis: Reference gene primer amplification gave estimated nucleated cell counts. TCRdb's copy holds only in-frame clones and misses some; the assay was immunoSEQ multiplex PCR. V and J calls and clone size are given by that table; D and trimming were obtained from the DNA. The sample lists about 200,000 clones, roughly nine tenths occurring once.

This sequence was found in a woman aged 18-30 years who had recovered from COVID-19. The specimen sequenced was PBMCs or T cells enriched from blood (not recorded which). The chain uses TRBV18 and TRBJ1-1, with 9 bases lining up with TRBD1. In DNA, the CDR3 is TGTGCCAGCTCACCTGGGACAGGGAAACTTAACACTGAAGCTTTCTTT. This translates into CASSPGTGKLNTEAFF.